This TCR beta chain was documented in a study of cytomegalovirus exposure and HLA in healthy donors. Study information: Samples from HLA-typed donors yielded around 85 million unique TCRs in an early data release. Among the 400 or so donors who were genotyped, 81% fell in the genetic ancestry cluster that is associated with self-reported Caucasian donors.

The PCR made use of 60 Vbeta and 13 Jbeta primers. Profiled with immunoSEQ multiplex PCR; TCRdb holds only in-frame clones, not every one. The table includes 100,000 to 150,000 clones, roughly four fifths detected once. Note on this clone: Its cognate antigen is unknown.

Per the germline V gene, CDR1 is MNHEY and CDR2 is SMNVEV (reference sequence). The CDR3 totals 15 residues. Trimming at V came to 6 bases and at J to 0 bases, leaving 7 bases not matched to a gene. Points from the study as a whole: There were some V segments, including TRBV6-2 and TRBV6-3, excluded as indistinguishable. The authors later found most CMV-associated TCR beta chains appeared HLA-restricted.

The chain uses TRBV27 and TRBJ2-7; 8 nucleotides align to TRBD1. Material for sequencing was PBMCs. The clonotype comes from a woman aged 40 to 49 in good health and CMV-seronegative. The CDR3 sequence is CASSDDRGRSYEQYF. The CDR3 nucleotides read TGTGCCAGCAGCGACGACAGGGGACGCTCCTACGAGCAGTACTTC.